This T cell receptor beta chain was retrieved from a study of cytomegalovirus exposure and HLA in healthy donors. The CDR3 has 13 residues. V dropped 6 bases and J dropped 5; count of bases not matched to a gene: 4. In germline, CDR1 is WNHNN, CDR2 SYGVQD (reference sequence). With 60 Vbeta and 13 Jbeta primers, the PCR was carried out. TCRdb keeps only in-frame clones here, not all; method: immunoSEQ multiplex PCR. The table records under 200,000 clones, 80% of them present only once. The V gene is TRBV10-1, the J gene TRBJ2-7, with TRBD1 identical over 10 bases. Sequencing input: PBMCs. The receptor's source is a man aged 35-49 years in good health and CMV-seronegative. CDR3 sequence (DNA): TGCGCCAGCAGAGGGACAGGGGCCAACGAGCAGTACTTC. Translation: CASRGTGANEQYF.